This note documents a single T cell receptor (beta chain) sequence. This sample stems from a study of shared clonotypes between healthy human individuals. The germline gives CDR1 GTSNPN, CDR2 SVGIG (reference sequence). Trimming took off 4 bases at V and 11 bases at J, with 11 bases between the two ends. This CDR3 is 10 amino acids long. Sequencing used immunoSEQ multiplex PCR; TCRdb keeps in-frame clones, though not all of them. The data contain around 1.1 million clones, 70% to 80% of them singletons. The TCR sequence derives from a man between 18 and 35 years old in good health. Some clones in this sample may be carry-over from other donors' samples. V usage is TRBV30 and J usage is TRBJ1-1; D call uncertain. Sequencing input: memory CD4+ T cells from PBMCs. This sample's subset: CD45RA-negative fraction. CDR3 in DNA: TGTGCCTGGATAGAAGTGAGGGCTTTCTTT. It codes for CAWIEVRAFF.